The clone carrying this T cell receptor beta chain is a singleton in its sample. This may come from a read error, since a much larger clone is one base off. The sample is drawn from a study of T cell repertoires in cytomegalovirus infection. Study summary: Public TCR beta signatures marked donors with CMV infection and the matching HLA.

MiXCR was run by TCRdb on the reads, yielding one entry per CDR3 protein. This repertoire shows about 680,000 distinct CDR3 sequences, 24% found once; its top ten account for roughly 8%. The receptor was isolated from a human donor in good health (CMV status not recorded). Some clones in this sample may be carry-over from other donors' samples. Sequencing input: CD8+ T cells from PBMCs.

The CDR3 nucleotides read TGTGCCAGCAGCTCGCCCGAGACAGGCAAAAACATTCAGTACTTC. Its translation: CASSSPETGKNIQYF. The rearrangement uses TRBV7-1 and TRBJ2-4; D may be TRBD1 (6 bases). TRBV7-1 is flagged as an ORF with uncertain function. This CDR3 region has 15 residues. V lost 3 bases, J lost 3 bases, and 12 bases lay in between.